The source of this T cell receptor (beta chain) is a study of control samples from healthy donors and cancer patients. The CDR3 has 12 amino acids. The germline gives CDR1 SGDLS, CDR2 YYNGEE. Trimming removed 4 bases at V and 3 bases at J, with 7 bases between. The data were produced by immunoSEQ multiplex PCR, yet TCRdb's version contains in-frame clones alone and is incomplete. The sample yields about 200,000 clones, of which the top ten take up approximately 2.2%. V gene TRBV9 combines with J gene TRBJ1-2; D gene ambiguous. The source of this sequence is a woman in her twenties or thirties in good health. Sequencing was done on a sample of blood. CDR3 in amino acids: CASSQDDYGYTF. CDR3 bases: TGTGCCAGCAGCCAGGACGACTATGGCTACACCTTC.